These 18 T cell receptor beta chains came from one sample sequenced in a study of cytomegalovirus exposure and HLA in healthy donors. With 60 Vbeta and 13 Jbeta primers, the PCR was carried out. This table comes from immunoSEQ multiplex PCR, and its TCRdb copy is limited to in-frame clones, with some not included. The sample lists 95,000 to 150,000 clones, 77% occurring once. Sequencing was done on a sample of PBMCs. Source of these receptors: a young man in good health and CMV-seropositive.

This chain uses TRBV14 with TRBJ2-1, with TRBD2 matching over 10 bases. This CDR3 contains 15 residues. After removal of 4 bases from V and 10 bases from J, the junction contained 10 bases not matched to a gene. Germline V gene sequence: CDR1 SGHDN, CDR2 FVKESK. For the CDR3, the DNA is TGTGCCAGCAGCCCCCCCCGAGCGGGGGGGACAGAGCAGTTCTTC. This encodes CASSPPRAGGTEQFF.

The CDR3 loop is CSVEGTRDRGRTGELFF. The CDR3, as DNA: TGCAGCGTTGAAGGGACCCGGGACAGGGGTCGAACCGGGGAGCTGTTTTTT. The V call is TRBV29-1, the J call TRBJ2-2; 10 nucleotides line up with TRBD1. Germline-derived CDR1 and CDR2 are SQVTM and ANQGSEA. V dropped 1 base and J dropped 5; count of bases not matched to a gene: 10. This CDR3 has 17 residues.

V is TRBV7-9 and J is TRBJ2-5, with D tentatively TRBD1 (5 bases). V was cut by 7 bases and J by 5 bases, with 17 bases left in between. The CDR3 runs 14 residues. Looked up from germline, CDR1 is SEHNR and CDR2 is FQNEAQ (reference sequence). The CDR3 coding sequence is TGTGCCAGCATCCACTCCCAGGGTCGCGAGACCCAGTACTTC. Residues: CASIHSQGRETQYF.

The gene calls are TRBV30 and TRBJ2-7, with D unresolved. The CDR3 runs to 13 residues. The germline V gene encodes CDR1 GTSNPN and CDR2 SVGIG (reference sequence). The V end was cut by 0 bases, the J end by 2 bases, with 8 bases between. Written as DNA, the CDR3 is TGTGCCTGGAGTGTACACCGTACCTACGAGCAGTACTTC. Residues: CAWSVHRTYEQYF.

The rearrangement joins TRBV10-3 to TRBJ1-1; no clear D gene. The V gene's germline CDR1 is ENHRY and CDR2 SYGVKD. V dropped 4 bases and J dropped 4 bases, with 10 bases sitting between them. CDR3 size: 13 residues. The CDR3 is CAISAGIRTEAFF. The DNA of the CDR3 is TGTGCCATCAGTGCGGGTATTCGCACTGAAGCTTTCTTT.

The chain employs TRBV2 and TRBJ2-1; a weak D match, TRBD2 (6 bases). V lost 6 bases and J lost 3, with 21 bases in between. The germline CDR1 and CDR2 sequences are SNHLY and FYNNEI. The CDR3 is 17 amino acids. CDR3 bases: TGTGCCAGCAGCCCCCTTCATGGGGGGACCCTCTACAATGAGCAGTTCTTC. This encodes CASSPLHGGTLYNEQFF.

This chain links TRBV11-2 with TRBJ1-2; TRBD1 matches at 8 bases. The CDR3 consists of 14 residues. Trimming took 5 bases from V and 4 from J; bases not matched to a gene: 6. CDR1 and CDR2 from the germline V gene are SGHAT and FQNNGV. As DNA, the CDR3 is TGTGCCAGCAGCACCCAGGGGGCCAGCTATGGCTACACCTTC. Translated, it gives CASSTQGASYGYTF.

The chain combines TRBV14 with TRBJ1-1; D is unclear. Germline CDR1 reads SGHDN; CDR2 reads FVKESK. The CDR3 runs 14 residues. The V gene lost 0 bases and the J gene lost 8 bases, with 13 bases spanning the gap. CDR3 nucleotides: TGTGCCAGCAGCCAAGATCGTTCGGGGAGGGAAGCTTTCTTT. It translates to CASSQDRSGREAFF. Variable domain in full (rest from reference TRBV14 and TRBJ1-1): EAGVTQFPSHSVIEKGQTVTLRCDPISGHDNLYWYRRVMGKEIKFLLHFVKESKQDESGMPNNRFLAERTGGTYSTLKVQPAELEDSGVYFCASSQDRSGREAFFGQGTRLTVV.

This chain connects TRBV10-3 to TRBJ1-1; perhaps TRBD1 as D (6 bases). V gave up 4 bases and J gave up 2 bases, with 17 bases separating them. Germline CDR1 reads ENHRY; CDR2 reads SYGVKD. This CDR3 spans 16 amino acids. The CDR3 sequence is CAISGQGRGPNTEAFF. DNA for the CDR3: TGTGCCATCAGTGGTCAGGGGAGGGGCCCTAACACTGAAGCTTTCTTT.

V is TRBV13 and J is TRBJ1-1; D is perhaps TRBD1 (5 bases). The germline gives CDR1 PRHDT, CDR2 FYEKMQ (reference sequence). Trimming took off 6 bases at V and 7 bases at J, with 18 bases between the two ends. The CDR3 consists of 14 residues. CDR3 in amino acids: CASSPWGRANEAFF. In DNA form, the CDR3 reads TGTGCCAGCAGTCCCTGGGGCAGGGCCAATGAAGCTTTCTTT.

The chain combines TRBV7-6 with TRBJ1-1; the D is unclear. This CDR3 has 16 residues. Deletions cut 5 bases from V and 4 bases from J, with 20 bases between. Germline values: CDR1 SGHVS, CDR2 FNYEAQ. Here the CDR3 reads CASSPNYGSGGTEAFF. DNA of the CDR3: TGTGCCAGCAGCCCAAATTATGGGAGTGGTGGCACTGAAGCTTTCTTT. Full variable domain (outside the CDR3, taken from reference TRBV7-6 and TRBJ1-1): GAGVSQSPRYKVTKRGQDVALRCDPISGHVSLYWYRQALGQGPEFLTYFNYEAQQDKSGLPNDRFSAERPEGSISTLTIQRTEQRDSAMYRCASSPNYGSGGTEAFFGQGTRLTVV.

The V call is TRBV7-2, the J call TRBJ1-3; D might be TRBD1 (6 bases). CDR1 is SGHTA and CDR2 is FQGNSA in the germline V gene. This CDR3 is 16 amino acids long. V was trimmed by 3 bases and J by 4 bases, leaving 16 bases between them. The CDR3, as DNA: TGTGCCAGCAGCTTCCGTCTGGGGGCGGTAGGAAACACCATATATTTT. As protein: CASSFRLGAVGNTIYF.

In DNA form, the CDR3 reads TGTGCCAGCAGCGTCATGGGACAGGCCGAGCAGTACTTC. This encodes CASSVMGQAEQYF. The V call is TRBV7-3, the J call TRBJ2-7, with 8 bases matching TRBD1. CDR3 length: 13 residues. Per the germline V gene, CDR1 is SGHTA and CDR2 is FQGTGA. The junction had 6 bases not matched to a gene; V was cut back by 5 bases and J by 6 bases.

CDR3 sequence: CASSYSTGLNTEAFF. The CDR3 nucleotides are TGTGCCAGCAGTTACTCGACAGGGTTGAACACTGAAGCTTTCTTT. The chain is built from TRBV6-5 and TRBJ1-1, with TRBD1 matching 7 bases. The CDR3 totals 15 residues. Germline CDR1 reads MNHEY; CDR2 reads SVGAGI. J was trimmed by 0 bases and V by 0 bases; bases with no gene match: 1.

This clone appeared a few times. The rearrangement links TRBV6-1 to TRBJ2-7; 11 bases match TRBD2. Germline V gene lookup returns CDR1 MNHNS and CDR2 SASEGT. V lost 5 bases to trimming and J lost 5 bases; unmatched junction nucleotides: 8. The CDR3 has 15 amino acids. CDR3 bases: TGTGCCAGCAGTAGTAGCGGGAGGGGGGAACACGAGCAGTACTTC. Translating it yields CASSSSGRGEHEQYF.

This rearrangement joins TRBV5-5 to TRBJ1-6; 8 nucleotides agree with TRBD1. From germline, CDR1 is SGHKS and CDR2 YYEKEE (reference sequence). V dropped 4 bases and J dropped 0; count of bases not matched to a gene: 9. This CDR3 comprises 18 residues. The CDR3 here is CASSPGQVKSSYNSPLHF. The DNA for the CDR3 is TGTGCCAGCAGCCCGGGACAGGTTAAGAGCTCCTATAATTCACCCCTCCACTTT.

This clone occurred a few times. The CDR3 nucleotides read TGTGCCAGCATCGAACAAGTCCTAGCGGGAACCGGGGAGCTGTTTTTT. It is translated as CASIEQVLAGTGELFF. The rearrangement joins TRBV11-2 to TRBJ2-2; 9 nucleotides align to TRBD2. After removal of 7 bases from V and 5 bases from J, the junction contained 11 bases not matched to a gene. The germline V gene has CDR1 SGHAT and CDR2 FQNNGV. The CDR3 totals 16 residues.

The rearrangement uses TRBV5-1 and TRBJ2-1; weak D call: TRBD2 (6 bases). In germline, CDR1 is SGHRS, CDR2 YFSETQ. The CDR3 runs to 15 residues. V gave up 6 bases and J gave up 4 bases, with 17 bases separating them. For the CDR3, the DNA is TGCGCCAGCACTGGACGAAACGCGGGATACAATGAGCAGTTCTTC. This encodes CASTGRNAGYNEQFF.